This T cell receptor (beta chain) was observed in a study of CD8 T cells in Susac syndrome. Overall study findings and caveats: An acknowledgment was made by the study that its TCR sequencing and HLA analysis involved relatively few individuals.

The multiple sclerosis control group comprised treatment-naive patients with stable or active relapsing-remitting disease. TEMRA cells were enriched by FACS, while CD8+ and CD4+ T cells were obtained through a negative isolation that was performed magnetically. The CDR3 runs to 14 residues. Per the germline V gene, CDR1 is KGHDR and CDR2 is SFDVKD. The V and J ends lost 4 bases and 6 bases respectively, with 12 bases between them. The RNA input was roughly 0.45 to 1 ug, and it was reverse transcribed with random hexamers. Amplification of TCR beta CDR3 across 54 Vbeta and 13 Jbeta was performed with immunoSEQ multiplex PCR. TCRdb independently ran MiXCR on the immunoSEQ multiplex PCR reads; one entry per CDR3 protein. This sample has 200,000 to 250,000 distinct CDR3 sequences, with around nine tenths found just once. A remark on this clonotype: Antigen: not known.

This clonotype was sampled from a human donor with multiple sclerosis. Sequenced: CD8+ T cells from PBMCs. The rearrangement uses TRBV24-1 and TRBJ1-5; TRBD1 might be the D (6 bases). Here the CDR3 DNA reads TGTGCCACCAGTGAGGACAGCTATTTTCAGCCCCAGCATTTT. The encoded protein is CATSEDSYFQPQHF.